This T cell receptor (beta chain) was profiled in a study of CD8 T cells in Susac syndrome. CDR3 size: 15 residues. Germline values: CDR1 LNHNV, CDR2 YYDKDF (reference sequence). Unmatched junction bases numbered 12, after V lost 7 bases and J lost 4 bases. Roughly 0.45 to 1 ug RNA was reverse transcribed with random hexamers. One entry per CDR3 protein, called by TCRdb with MiXCR from the immunoSEQ multiplex PCR reads. The sample contains approximately 110,000 distinct CDR3 sequences, roughly 93% of which appear only once. CD8+ and CD4+ T cells from blood underwent TCR beta sequencing. The multiple sclerosis control cohort comprised treatment-naive individuals presenting with stable or active relapsing-remitting disease. Isolation of CD8+ and CD4+ T cells was performed negatively, whereas enrichment of TEMRA cells was done by FACS.

This chain connects TRBV15 to TRBJ1-2, with TRBD1 matching 7 bases. The material sequenced was CD8+ T cells from PBMCs. This TCR derives from a human donor with multiple sclerosis. The CDR3 coding sequence is TGTGCCACCAACGGGGGGAACAGGGGCTTCTATGGCTACACCTTC. It codes for CATNGGNRGFYGYTF.